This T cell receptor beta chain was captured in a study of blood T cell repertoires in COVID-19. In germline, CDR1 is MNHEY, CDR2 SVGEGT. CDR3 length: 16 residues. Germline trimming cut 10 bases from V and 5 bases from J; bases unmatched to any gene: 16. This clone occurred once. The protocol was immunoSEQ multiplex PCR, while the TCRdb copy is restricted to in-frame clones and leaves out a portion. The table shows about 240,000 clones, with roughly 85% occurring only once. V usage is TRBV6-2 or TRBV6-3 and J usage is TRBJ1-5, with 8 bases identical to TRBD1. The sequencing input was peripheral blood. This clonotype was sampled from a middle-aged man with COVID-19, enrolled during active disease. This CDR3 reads CATSDRGTGIDQPQHF. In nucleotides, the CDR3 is TGTGCCACCAGCGACCGGGGGACAGGCATCGATCAGCCCCAGCATTTT.